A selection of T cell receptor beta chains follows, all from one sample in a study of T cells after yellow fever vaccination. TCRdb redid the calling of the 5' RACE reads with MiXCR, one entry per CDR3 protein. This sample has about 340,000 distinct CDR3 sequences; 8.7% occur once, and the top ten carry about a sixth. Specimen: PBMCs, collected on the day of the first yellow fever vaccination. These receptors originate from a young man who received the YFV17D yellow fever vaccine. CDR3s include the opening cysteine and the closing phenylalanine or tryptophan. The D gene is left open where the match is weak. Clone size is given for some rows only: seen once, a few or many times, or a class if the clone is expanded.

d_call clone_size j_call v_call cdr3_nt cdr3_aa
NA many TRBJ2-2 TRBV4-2 TGTGCCAGCAGCCCTAAGGGAGTCCTTAGCGGGGAGCTGTTTTTT CASSPKGVLSGELFF
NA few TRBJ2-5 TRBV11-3 TGTGCCAGCAGCTTAGGACGAGGGGTTAAACAAGAGACCCAGTACTTC CASSLGRGVKQETQYF
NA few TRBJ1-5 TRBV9 TGTGCCAGCAGCAAGGGGGGGGGGAATCAGCCCCAGCATTTT CASSKGGGNQPQHF
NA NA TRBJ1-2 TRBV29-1 TGCAGCGTTGGTTTCGGCCAACACTATGGCTACACCTTC CSVGFGQHYGYTF
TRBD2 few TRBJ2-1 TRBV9 TGTGCCAGCAGCCTATACTTTACCCCTTTTAGCGGGGGGGCCGAGGACGATGAGCAGTTCTTC CASSLYFTPFSGGAEDDEQFF
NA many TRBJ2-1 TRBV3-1 TGTGCCAGCAGTCAAACCTCAAGCTCCTACAATGAGCAGTTCTTC CASSQTSSSYNEQFF
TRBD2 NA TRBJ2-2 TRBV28 TGTGCCAGCAGGCTAGCGGGGACCACCGGGGAGCTGTTTTTT CASRLAGTTGELFF
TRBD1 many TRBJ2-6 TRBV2 TGTGCCGTCTTTGGGACAGGGCTTTATGGGGCCAACGTCCTGACTTTC CAVFGTGLYGANVLTF
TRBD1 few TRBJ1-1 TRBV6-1 TGTGCCAGCCGAATCAAGACTTGGACAGGGGGTGACACTGAAGCTTTCTTT CASRIKTWTGGDTEAFF
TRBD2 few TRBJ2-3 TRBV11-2 TGTGCCAGCAGCTTCTCCTCGCGGGGGGCGAGGACAGATACGCAGTATTTT CASSFSSRGARTDTQYF
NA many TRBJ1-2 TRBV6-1 TGTGCCAGCAGTGGACAGTCGAGTTATGGCTACACCTTC CASSGQSSYGYTF
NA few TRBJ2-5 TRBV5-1 TGCGCCAGCAGCGCCCTTAACCCACAAGAGACCCAGTACTTC CASSALNPQETQYF
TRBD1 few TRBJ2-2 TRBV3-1 TGTGCCAGCAGCCCCGGACAGGGGTACACCGGGGAGCTGTTTTTT CASSPGQGYTGELFF
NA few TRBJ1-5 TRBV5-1 TGCGCCAGCAGCATCGGCGGGGACGGAACGGGATCTCAGCCCCAGCATTTT CASSIGGDGTGSQPQHF
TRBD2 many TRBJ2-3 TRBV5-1 TGCGCCAGCAGCTTGGGAACTAGCGGGGTTGCAGATACGCAGTATTTT CASSLGTSGVADTQYF
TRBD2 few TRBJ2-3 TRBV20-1 TGCAGTGCCCTCGGTAGCGGGGGTAACACAGATACGCAGTATTTT CSALGSGGNTDTQYF
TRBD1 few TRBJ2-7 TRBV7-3 TGTGCCAGCAGCTTGGGACAGGGGCTGCTCTTCTACGAGCAGTACTTC CASSLGQGLLFYEQYF
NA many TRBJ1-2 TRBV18 TGTGCCAGCTCACTTAACGGGGCCCCACCGGATGGCTACACCTTC CASSLNGAPPDGYTF
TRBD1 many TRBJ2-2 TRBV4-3 TGCGCCAGCAGCCAAGGACAGGGTTTCGTCCGTACCGGGGAGCTGTTTTTT CASSQGQGFVRTGELFF
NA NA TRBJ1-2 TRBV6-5 TGTGCCAGCAGTTACGAAGAGCTGGCCCGGGATGGCTACACCTTC CASSYEELARDGYTF
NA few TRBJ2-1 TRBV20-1 TGCAGTGCGGCCCCCGGAGGCTACAATGAGCAGTTCTTC CSAAPGGYNEQFF
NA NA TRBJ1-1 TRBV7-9 TGTGCCAGCAGGCTTCCGAACACTGAAGCTTTCTTT CASRLPNTEAFF
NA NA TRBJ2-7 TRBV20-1 TGCAGTGCTAGTGATTACAGATTGTTAGAGCAGTACTTC CSASDYRLLEQYF
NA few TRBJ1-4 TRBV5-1 TGCGCCAGCAGCTTGGGCGTCGTAAGCCCCCGGGGAGTAATGTTTTTT CASSLGVVSPRGVMFF
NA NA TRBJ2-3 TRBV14 TGTGCCAGCAGCGGGACTGCCACAGATACGCAGTATTTT CASSGTATDTQYF
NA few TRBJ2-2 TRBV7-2 TGTGCCAGCAGCTTACAGGGCGGGGCCCATATGGGGGAGCTGTTTTTT CASSLQGGAHMGELFF
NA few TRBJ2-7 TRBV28 TGTGCCAGCAGTTTAGTGCTGAGCTCCTACGAGCAGTACTTC CASSLVLSSYEQYF
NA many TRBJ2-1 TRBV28 TGTGCCAGCAGTTTCCCAGGCAATGAGCAGTTCTTC CASSFPGNEQFF
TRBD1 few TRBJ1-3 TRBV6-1 TGTGCCAGCAGAACAGGGGCTACCTACTCTGGAAACACCATATATTTT CASRTGATYSGNTIYF
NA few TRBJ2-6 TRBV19 TGTGCCAGTAGTATACAAGGGACCCGGGCCAACGTCCTGACTTTC CASSIQGTRANVLTF
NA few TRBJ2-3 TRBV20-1 TGCAGTGCACTGGGACGCCTGGGGGATACGCAGTATTTT CSALGRLGDTQYF
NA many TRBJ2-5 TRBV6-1 TGTGCCAGCAGAACCGCGGCCAGCGTGGGGTCGACCCAGTACTTC CASRTAASVGSTQYF
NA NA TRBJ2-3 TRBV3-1 TGTGCCAGCAGCCAAGATCGGCAGGCGCCTAGCACAGATACGCAGTATTTT CASSQDRQAPSTDTQYF
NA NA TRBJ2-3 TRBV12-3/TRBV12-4 TGTGCCAGCAGCTATCAGACAGTCCCAGATACGCAGTATTTT CASSYQTVPDTQYF
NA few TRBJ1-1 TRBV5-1 TGCGCCAGCAGCTTGGGTGGGTCCGTGGACACTGAAGCTTTCTTT CASSLGGSVDTEAFF
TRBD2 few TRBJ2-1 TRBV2 TGTGCCAGCACGGTCTCACTAGCGGTCTACAATGAGCAGTTCTTC CASTVSLAVYNEQFF
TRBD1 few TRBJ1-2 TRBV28 TGTGCCAGCAGTCGGACAGGGTTGAAATATGGCTACACCTTC CASSRTGLKYGYTF
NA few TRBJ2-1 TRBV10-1 TGCGCCAGCAGTGAGTCGACTAGATCTTGGGGTGAGCAGTTCTTC CASSESTRSWGEQFF
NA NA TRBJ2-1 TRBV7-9 TGTGCCAGCAGCTTAGGAGCGACGACGAGCTACAATGAGCAGTTCTTC CASSLGATTSYNEQFF
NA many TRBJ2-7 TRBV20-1 TGCAGTGCCACACAGGGACTTTACGAGCAGTACTTC CSATQGLYEQYF
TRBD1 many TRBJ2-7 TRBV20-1 TGCAGTGCGCCCGGGACAGGGCTCTACGAGCAGTACTTC CSAPGTGLYEQYF
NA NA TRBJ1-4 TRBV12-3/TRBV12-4 TGTGCCAGCAGTTTGCGGGGCTTGGAAGAAAAACTGTTTTTT CASSLRGLEEKLFF